This TCR beta chain comes out of a study of cytomegalovirus exposure and HLA in healthy donors. Both 60 Vbeta primers and 13 Jbeta primers went into the PCR. Using immunoSEQ multiplex PCR, the repertoire was profiled, and TCRdb retains in-frame clones only, with some absent. The sample carries 240,000 or so clones, about 80% recorded once. Sequencing was performed on PBMCs. The receptor was isolated from a woman aged 60-75 years in good health and CMV-seropositive.

The CDR3 DNA follows: TGCGCCAGCAGTGAGGGGGCTAGCGGGAGCCACGAGCAGTACTTC. Translation gives CASSEGASGSHEQYF. The chain combines TRBV10-1 with TRBJ2-7, with 10 positions matching TRBD2. V was pared by 2 bases and J by 5 bases, with 6 bases of the junction left unmatched. The CDR3 is 15 residues long. Germline V gives CDR1 WNHNN, CDR2 SYGVQD (reference sequence).